The 7 T cell receptor beta chains below come from one sample, sequenced in a study of T cells in Graves' hyperthyroidism and ophthalmopathy. Amplification targeted TCR beta CDR3 regions from RNA transcripts. Researchers ran a first-round RT-PCR on the TCR CDR3 using the HTBI primer set. TCRdb redid the calling of the multiplex PCR reads with MiXCR, one entry per CDR3 protein. The data show a few hundred thousand distinct CDR3 sequences, approximately 15% seen once. Sample: blood. Receptor source: a woman aged 40 to 50 with Graves' ophthalmopathy.

The J gene is TRBJ2-3, the V gene TRBV7-3, with a tentative D call TRBD2 (6 bases). The CDR3 is 15 amino acids. V lost 3 bases and J lost 0, with 10 bases in between. In germline, CDR1 is SGHTA, CDR2 FQGTGA. The CDR3 loop reads CASSFSGSSTDTQYF. As DNA, the CDR3 is TGTGCCAGCAGCTTTAGCGGATCTAGCACAGATACGCAGTATTTT.

This clonotype occurred many times. CDR3: CASSGTSGSSYNEQFF. The CDR3 coding sequence is TGTGCCAGCAGTGGGACTAGCGGGAGTTCCTACAATGAGCAGTTCTTC. This chain uses TRBV28 with TRBJ2-1, with TRBD2 identical over 14 bases. Germline loops: CDR1 MDHEN, CDR2 SYDVKM. The CDR3 spans 16 residues. Trimming took 5 bases from V and 1 from J; bases not matched to a gene: 1. The full variable domain, in which reference TRBV28 and TRBJ2-1 provide the parts outside the CDR3, is DVKVTQSSRYLVKRTGEKVFLECVQDMDHENMFWYRQDPGLGLRLIYFSYDVKMKEKGDIPEGYSVSREKKERFSLILESASTNQTSMYLCASSGTSGSSYNEQFFGPGTRLTVL.

This clonotype has at least ten counts. The rearrangement links TRBV30 to TRBJ1-1; perhaps TRBD1 as D (6 bases). V was trimmed by 7 bases and J by 8 bases, leaving 17 bases between them. Germline CDR1 and CDR2: GTSNPN and SVGIG (reference sequence). The CDR3 covers 12 residues. CDR3 loop: CASDSGVAEAFF. CDR3 DNA: TGTGCCTCCGATTCAGGGGTGGCCGAAGCTTTCTTT.

This clonotype was recorded at least ten times. The V call is TRBV20-1, the J call TRBJ2-3; 7 nucleotides align to TRBD1. V trimming: 2 bases; J trimming: 2 bases; junction bases outside the gene matches: 4. The germline V gene encodes CDR1 DFQATT and CDR2 SNEGSKA (reference sequence). The CDR3 sequence is 14 residues long. As DNA, the CDR3 is TGCAGTGCTAGAAGGGGACAGAACACAGATACGCAGTATTTT. This codes for CSARRGQNTDTQYF.

Turning to this clonotype: With a much larger clone just one base away, this may be a read error. The rearrangement uses TRBV2 and TRBJ2-2; 13 bases agree with TRBD2. There are 17 residues in the CDR3. Germline V gene data show CDR1 as SNHLY and CDR2 as FYNNEI. The DNA of the CDR3 is TGTGTCAGCAGTGAATCCACTAGCGGGGGGGGGACCGGGGAGCTGTTTTTT. Its protein product is CVSSESTSGGGTGELFF.

This clonotype was observed once. The chain is built from TRBV13 and TRBJ2-7, with TRBD2 matching 8 bases. The germline gives CDR1 PRHDT, CDR2 FYEKMQ (reference sequence). Trimming cost V 4 bases and J 3 bases; bases outside gene matches: 11. This CDR3 comprises 16 residues. CDR3 sequence (DNA): TGTGCCAGCAGCTCCCTACATAGCGGGGAACTCTACGAGCAGTACTTC. Amino acids: CASSSLHSGELYEQYF.

This clonotype has only a few counts. This rearrangement joins TRBV6-1 to TRBJ1-1; D not certain. Trimming removed 8 bases at V and 4 bases at J, with 14 bases between. Germline V gene sequence: CDR1 MNHNS, CDR2 SASEGT. The CDR3 extends over 13 amino acids. CDR3 residues: CASGLSVGTEAFF. The DNA for the CDR3 is TGTGCCAGCGGCTTAAGCGTCGGCACTGAAGCTTTCTTT.